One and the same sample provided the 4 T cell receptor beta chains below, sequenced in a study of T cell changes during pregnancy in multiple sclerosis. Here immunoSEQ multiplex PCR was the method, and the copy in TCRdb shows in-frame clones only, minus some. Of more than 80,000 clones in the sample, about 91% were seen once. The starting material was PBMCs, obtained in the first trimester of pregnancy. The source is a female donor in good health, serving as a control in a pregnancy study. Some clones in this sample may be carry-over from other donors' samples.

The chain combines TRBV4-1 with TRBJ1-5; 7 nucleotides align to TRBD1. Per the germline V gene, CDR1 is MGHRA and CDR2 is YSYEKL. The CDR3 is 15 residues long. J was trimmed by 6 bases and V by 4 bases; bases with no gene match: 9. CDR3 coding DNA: TGCGCCAGCAGCCTTCTGACAGGGCGCCTTCAGCCCCAGCATTTT. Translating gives CASSLLTGRLQPQHF.

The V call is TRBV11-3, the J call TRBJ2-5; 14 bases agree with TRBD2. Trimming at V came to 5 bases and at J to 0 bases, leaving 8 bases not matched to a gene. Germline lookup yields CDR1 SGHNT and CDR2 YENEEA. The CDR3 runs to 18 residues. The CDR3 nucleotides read TGTGCCAGCAGCCCAGGGACTAGCGGGGGTTCGTACCAAGAGACCCAGTACTTC. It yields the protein CASSPGTSGGSYQETQYF. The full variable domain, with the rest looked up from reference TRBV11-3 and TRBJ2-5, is EAGVVQSPRYKIIEKKQPVAFWCNPISGHNTLYWYLQNLGQGPELLIRYENEEAVDDSQLPKDRFSAERLKGVDSTLKIQPAELGDSAVYLCASSPGTSGGSYQETQYFGPGTRLLVL.

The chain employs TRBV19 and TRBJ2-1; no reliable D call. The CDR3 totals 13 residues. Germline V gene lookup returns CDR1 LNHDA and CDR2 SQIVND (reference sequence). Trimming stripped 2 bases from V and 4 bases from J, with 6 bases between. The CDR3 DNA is TGTGCCAGTAGTATAACAAAGTACAATGAGCAGTTCTTC. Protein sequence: CASSITKYNEQFF. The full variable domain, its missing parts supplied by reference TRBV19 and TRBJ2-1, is DGGITQSPKYLFRKEGQNVTLSCEQNLNHDAMYWYRQDPGQGLRLIYYSQIVNDFQKGDIAEGYSVSREKKESFPLTVTSAQKNPTAFYLCASSITKYNEQFFGPGTRLTVL.

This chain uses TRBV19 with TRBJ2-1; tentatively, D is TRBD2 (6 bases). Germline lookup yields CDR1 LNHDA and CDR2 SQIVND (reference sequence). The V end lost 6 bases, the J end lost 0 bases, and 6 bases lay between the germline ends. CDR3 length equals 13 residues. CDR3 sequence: CASSGSSYNEQFF. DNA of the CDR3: TGTGCCAGTAGCGGGAGCTCCTACAATGAGCAGTTCTTC.